This TCR beta chain was found in a study of blood T cell repertoires in COVID-19. Overall study context: The United States, Italy and Spain were the sources of the acute and convalescent COVID-19 samples. The cDNA or gDNA used as material had been derived from T cells, B-cell-depleted T cells, or PBMCs.

In the authors' methods: Estimated nucleated cell counts came from reference gene primer amplification. The data were produced by immunoSEQ multiplex PCR, yet TCRdb's version contains in-frame clones alone and is incomplete. V, J and clone size were drawn from that table, and D and trimming were deduced from the DNA. The sample comprises 100,000 or so clones, over 75% of which are singletons, and around 4.1% rests with the top ten. V lost 1 base and J 0 bases, leaving 4 bases between the germline ends. The germline CDR1 and CDR2 sequences are SGHNT and YYREEE (reference sequence). This CDR3 region has 13 residues.

Sequenced: peripheral blood. The rearrangement links TRBV5-4 to TRBJ1-2; the D is unclear. The sequence was collected from a man between 45 and 60 years old with acute or convalescent COVID-19. CDR3 loop: CASSLTANYGYTF. In DNA form, the CDR3 reads TGTGCCAGCAGCTTGACAGCTAACTATGGCTACACCTTC. Together with reference TRBV5-4 and TRBJ1-2, the CDR3 gives the full variable domain: ETGVTQSPTHLIKTRGQQVTLRCSSQSGHNTVSWYQQALGQGPQFIFQYYREEENGRGNFPPRFSGLQFPNYSSELNVNALELDDSALYLCASSLTANYGYTFGSGTRLTVV.